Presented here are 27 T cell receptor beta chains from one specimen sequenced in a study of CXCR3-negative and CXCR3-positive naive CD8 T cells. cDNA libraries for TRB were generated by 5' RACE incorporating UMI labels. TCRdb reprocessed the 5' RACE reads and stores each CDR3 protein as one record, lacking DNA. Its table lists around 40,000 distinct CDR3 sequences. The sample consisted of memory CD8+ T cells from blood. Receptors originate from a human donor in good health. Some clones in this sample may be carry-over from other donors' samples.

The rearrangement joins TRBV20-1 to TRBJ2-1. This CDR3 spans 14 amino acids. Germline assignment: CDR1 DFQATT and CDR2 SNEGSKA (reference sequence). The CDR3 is CSAQIRERYNEQFF.

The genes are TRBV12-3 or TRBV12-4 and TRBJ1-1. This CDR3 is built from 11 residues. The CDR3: CASREGTEAFF.

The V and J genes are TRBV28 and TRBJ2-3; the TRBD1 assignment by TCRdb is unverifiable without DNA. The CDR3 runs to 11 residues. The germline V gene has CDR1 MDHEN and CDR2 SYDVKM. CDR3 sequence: CASSFDRGGLF.

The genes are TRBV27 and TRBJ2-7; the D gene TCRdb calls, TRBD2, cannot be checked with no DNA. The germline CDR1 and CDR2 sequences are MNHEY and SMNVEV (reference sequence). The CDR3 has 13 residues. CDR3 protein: CASSPPSDNEQFF.

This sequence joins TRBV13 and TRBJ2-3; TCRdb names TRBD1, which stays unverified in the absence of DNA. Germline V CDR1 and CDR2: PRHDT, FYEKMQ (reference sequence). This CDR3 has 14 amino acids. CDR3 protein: CASSLGQDTDTQYF. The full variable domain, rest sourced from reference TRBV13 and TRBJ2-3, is AAGVIQSPRHLIKEKRETATLKCYPIPRHDTVYWYQQGPGQDPQFLISFYEKMQSDKGSIPDRFSAQQFSDYHSELNMSSLELGDSALYFCASSLGQDTDTQYFGPGTRLTVL.

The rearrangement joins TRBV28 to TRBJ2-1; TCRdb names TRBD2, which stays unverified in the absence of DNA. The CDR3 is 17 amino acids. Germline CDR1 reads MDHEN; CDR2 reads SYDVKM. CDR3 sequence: CASRLTPREGPYNEQFF.

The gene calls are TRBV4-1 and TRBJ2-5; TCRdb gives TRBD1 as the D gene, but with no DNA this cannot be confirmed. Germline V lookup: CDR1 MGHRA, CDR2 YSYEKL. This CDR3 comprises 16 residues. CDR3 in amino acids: CASSHDPGTGEETQYF.

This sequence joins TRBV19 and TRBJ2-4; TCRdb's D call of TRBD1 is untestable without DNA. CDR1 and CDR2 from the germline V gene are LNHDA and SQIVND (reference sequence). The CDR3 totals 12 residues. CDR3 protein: CATEVGENIQYF.

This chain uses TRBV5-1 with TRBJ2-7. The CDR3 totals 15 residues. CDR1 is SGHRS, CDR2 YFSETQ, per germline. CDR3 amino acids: CASSLHGGRTYEQYF.

The CDR3 is CSVIWTGGETQYF. The gene calls are TRBV29-1 and TRBJ2-5; there is no DNA to check the TCRdb D call of TRBD1. This CDR3 comprises 13 residues. Germline CDR1 reads SQVTM; CDR2 reads ANQGSEA.

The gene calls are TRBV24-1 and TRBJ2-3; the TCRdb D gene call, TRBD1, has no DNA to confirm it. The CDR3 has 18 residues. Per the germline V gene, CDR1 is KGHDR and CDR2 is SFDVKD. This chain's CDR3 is CATSDWGQGAIGTDTQYF.

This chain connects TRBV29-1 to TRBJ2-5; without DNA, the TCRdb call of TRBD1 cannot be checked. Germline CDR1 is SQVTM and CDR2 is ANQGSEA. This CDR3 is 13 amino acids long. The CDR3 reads CSVEGMGRETQYF.

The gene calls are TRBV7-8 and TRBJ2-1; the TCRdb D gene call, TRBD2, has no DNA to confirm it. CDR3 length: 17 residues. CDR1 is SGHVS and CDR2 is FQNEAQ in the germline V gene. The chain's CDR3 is CASSSGHGRALNNEQFF.

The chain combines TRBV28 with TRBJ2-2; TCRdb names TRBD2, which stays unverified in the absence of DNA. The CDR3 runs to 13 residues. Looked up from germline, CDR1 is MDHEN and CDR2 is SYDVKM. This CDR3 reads CASSEGGSGELFF. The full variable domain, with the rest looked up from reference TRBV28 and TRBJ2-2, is DVKVTQSSRYLVKRTGEKVFLECVQDMDHENMFWYRQDPGLGLRLIYFSYDVKMKEKGDIPEGYSVSREKKERFSLILESASTNQTSMYLCASSEGGSGELFFGEGSRLTVL.

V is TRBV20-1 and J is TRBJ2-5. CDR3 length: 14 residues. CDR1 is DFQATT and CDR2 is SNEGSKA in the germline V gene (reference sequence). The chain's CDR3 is CSARWKTAQETQYF.

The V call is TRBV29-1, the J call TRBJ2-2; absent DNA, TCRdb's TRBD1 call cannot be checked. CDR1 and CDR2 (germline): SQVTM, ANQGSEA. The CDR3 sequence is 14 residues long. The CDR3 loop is CSVETGSLGGELFF.

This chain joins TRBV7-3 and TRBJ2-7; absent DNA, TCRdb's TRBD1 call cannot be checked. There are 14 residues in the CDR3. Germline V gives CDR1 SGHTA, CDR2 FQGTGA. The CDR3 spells CASSVGQGAYEQYF.

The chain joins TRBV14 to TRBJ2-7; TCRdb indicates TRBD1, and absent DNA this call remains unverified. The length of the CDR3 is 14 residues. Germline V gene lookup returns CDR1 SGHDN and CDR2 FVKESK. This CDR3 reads CASSQKGRSYEQYF.

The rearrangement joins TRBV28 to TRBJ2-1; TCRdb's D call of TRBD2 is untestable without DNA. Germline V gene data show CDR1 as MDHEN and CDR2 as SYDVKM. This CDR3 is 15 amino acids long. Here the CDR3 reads CASSLSRTSRDEQFF.

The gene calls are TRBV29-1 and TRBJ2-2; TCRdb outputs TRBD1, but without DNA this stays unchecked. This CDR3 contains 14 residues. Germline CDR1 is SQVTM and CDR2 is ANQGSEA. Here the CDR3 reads CSVETGSFAGELFF.

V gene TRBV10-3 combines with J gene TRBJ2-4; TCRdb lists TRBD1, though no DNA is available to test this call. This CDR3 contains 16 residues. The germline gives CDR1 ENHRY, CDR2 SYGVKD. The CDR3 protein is CAISESWQGASVIQYF.

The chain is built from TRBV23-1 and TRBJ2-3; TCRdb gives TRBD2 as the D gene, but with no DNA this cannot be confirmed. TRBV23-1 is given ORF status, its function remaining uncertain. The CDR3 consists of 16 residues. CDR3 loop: CASSLAGLAGEDTQYF.

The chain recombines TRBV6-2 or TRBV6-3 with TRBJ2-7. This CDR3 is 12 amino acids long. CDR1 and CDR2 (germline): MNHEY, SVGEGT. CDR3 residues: CASREPAYEQYF.

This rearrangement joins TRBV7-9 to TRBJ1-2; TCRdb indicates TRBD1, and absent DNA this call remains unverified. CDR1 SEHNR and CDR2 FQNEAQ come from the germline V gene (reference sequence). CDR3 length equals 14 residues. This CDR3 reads CASTPSGAEDGYTF.

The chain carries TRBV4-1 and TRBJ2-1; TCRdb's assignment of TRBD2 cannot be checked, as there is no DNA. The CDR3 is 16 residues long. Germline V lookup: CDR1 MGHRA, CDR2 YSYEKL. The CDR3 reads CASSPSGGASYNEQFF.

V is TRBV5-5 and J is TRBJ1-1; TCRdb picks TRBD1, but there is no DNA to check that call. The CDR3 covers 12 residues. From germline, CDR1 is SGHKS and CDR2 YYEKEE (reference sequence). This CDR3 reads CASSLLGDRAFF. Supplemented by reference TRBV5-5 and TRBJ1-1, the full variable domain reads DAGVTQSPTHLIKTRGQQVTLRCSPISGHKSVSWYQQVLGQGPQFIFQYYEKEERGRGNFPDRFSARQFPNYSSELNVNALLLGDSALYLCASSLLGDRAFFGQGTRLTVV.

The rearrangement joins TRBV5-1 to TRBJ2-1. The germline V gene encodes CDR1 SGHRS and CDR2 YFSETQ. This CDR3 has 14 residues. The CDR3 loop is CASSSAGVYNEQFF.